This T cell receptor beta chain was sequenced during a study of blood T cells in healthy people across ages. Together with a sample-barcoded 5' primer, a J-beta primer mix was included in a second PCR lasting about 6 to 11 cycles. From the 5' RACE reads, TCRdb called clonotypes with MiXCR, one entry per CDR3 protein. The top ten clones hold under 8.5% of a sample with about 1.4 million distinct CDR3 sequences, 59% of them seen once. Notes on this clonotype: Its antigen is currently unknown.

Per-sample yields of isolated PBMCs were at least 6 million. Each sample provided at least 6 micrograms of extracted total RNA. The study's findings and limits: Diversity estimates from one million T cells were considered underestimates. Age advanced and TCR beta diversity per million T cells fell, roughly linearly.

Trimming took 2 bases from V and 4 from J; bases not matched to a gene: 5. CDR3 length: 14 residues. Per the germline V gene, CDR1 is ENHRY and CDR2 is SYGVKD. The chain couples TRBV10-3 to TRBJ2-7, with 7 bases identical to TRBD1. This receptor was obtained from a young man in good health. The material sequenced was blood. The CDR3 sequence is CAISEERDSYEQYF. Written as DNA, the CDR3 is TGTGCCATCAGTGAGGAACGGGACAGTTACGAGCAGTACTTC.